This TCR beta chain stems from a study of control samples from healthy donors and cancer patients. This CDR3 region has 19 residues. V lost 3 bases, J lost 0 bases, and 21 bases lay in between. The germline V gene encodes CDR1 LNHDA and CDR2 SQIVND (reference sequence). Sequencing used immunoSEQ multiplex PCR; TCRdb keeps in-frame clones, though not all of them. Among roughly 150,000 clones listed, roughly nine tenths were seen once. This receptor was obtained from a woman in her thirties in good health. The chain employs TRBV19 and TRBJ2-4; D remains unclear. Sequences were obtained from blood. CDR3 bases: TGTGCCAGTAGTATTGGTGTGTTCCCGAGGAGCCTAGCCAAAAACATTCAGTACTTC. Encoded protein: CASSIGVFPRSLAKNIQYF. Looking up the rest from reference TRBV19 and TRBJ2-4 gives the full variable domain: DGGITQSPKYLFRKEGQNVTLSCEQNLNHDAMYWYRQDPGQGLRLIYYSQIVNDFQKGDIAEGYSVSREKKESFPLTVTSAQKNPTAFYLCASSIGVFPRSLAKNIQYFGAGTRLSVL.